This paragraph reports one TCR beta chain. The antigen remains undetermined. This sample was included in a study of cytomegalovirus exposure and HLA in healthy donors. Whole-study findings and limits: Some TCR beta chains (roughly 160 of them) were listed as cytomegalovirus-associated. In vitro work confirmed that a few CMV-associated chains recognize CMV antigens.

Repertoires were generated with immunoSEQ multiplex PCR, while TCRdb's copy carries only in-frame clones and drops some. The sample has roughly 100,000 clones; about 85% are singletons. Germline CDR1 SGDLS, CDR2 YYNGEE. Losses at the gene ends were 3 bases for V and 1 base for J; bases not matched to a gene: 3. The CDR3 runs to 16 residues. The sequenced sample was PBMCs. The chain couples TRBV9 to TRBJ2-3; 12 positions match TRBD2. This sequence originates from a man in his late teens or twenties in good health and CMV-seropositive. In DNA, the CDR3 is TGTGCCAGCAGCGCGACTAGCGGGAGTGGCACAGATACGCAGTATTTT. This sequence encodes CASSATSGSGTDTQYF.